This TCR beta chain was retrieved from a study of cytomegalovirus exposure and HLA in healthy donors. Study as a whole: A prior study identified approximately 120 million unique TCR beta sequences from about 179 million T cells.

This CDR3 is 15 amino acids long. The germline V gene has CDR1 SGHTA and CDR2 FQGNSA. V shed 1 base and J shed 4 bases, with 11 bases lying between them. Study-level findings and limits: A few V segments could not be told apart, such as TRBV6-2 and TRBV6-3, and were left out.

Both 60 Vbeta primers and 13 Jbeta primers went into the PCR. Using immunoSEQ multiplex PCR, the repertoire was profiled, and TCRdb retains in-frame clones only, with some absent. The repertoire consists of roughly 120,000 clones, with 80% occurring once and the leading ten covering under 3.5%. This clone was observed a single time. The antigen remains unidentified. The V call is TRBV7-2, the J call TRBJ2-1; maybe TRBD1 (5 bases). The sample comprised PBMCs. This clonotype was sampled from a male donor in good health and CMV-seronegative. CDR3 DNA: TGTGCCAGCAGCTTAGTGGCAGGGTCTTACAATGAGCAGTTCTTC. This translates into CASSLVAGSYNEQFF.